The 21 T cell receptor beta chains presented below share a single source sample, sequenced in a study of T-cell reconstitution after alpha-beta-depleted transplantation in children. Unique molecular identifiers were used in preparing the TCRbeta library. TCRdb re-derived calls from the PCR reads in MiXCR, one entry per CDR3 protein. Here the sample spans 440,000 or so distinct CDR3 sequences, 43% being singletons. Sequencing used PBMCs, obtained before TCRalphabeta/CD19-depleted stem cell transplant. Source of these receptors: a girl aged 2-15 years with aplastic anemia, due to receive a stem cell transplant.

The chain's CDR3 is CASTPGGETQYF. Written as DNA, the CDR3 is TGTGCCAGCACCCCCGGCGGGGAGACCCAGTACTTC. The rearrangement joins TRBV25-1 to TRBJ2-5; weak D call: TRBD2 (5 bases). The CDR3 extends over 12 amino acids. Germline assignment: CDR1 MGHDK and CDR2 SYGVNS. V lost 7 bases and J lost 5, with 11 bases in between.

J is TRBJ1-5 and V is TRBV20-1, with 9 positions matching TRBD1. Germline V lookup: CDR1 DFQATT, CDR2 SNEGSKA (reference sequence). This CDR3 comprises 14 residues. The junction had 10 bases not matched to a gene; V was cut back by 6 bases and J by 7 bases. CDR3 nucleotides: TGCAGTGCCTCCCTGGGACAGGGTCAACAGCCCCAGCATTTT. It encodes CSASLGQGQQPQHF.

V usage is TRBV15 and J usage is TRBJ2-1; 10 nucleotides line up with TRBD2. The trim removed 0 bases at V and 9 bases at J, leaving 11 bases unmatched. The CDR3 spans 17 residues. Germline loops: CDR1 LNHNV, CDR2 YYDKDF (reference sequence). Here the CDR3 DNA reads TGTGCCACCAGCAGAGATTATGTGAGCGGGAGGGAAGGTGAGCAGTTCTTC. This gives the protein CATSRDYVSGREGEQFF.

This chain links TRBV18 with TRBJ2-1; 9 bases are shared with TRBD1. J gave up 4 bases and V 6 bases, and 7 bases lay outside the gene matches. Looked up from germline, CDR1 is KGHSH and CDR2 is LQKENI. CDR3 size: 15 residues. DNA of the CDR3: TGTGCCAGCTCGGTCACGGGACAGGGATACAATGAGCAGTTCTTC. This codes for CASSVTGQGYNEQFF.

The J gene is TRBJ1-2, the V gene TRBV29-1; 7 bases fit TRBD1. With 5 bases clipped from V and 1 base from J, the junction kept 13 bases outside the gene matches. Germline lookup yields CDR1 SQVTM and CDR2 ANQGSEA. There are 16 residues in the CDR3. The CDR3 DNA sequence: TGCAGCGTTCCAAAAGCCGGGACAGATAATAACTATGGCTACACCTTC. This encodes CSVPKAGTDNNYGYTF.

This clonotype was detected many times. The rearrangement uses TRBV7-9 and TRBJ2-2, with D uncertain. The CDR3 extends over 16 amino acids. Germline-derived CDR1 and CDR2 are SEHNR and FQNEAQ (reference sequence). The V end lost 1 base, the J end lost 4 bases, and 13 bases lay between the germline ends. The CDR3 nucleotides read TGTGCCAGCAGCTTAGGAGTTGGATTTTTCACCGGGGAGCTGTTTTTT. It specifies CASSLGVGFFTGELFF.

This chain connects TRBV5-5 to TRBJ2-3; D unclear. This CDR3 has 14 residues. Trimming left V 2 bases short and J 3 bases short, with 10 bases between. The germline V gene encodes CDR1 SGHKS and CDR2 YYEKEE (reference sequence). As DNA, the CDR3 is TGTGCCAGCAGCTTTGGGTTTGGGACAGATACGCAGTATTTT. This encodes CASSFGFGTDTQYF.

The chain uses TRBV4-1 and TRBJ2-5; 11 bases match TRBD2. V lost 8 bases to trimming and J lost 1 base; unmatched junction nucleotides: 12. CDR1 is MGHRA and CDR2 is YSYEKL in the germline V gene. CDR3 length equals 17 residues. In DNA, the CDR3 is TGCGCCAGCTCCAACGGAATAGCGGGGGGGCCCCAAGAGACCCAGTACTTC. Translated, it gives CASSNGIAGGPQETQYF.

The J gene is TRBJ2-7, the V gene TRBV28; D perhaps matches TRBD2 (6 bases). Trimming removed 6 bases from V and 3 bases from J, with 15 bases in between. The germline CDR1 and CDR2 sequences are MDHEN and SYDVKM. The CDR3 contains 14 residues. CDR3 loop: CASRSALTSYEQYF. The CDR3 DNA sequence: TGTGCCAGCAGATCGGCCCTGACTAGCTACGAGCAGTACTTC.

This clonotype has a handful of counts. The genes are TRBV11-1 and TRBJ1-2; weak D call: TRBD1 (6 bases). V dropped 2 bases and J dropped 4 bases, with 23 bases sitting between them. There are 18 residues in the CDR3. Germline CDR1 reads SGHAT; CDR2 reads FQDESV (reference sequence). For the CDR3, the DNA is TGTGCCAGCAGCTTAATCCCCCTAAGGGACACGTTTATCTATGGCTACACCTTC. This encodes CASSLIPLRDTFIYGYTF.

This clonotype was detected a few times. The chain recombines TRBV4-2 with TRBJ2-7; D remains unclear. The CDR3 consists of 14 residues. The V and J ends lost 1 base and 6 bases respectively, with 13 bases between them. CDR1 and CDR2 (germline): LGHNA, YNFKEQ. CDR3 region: CASSQGPSLGEQYF. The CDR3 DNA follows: TGTGCCAGCAGCCAAGGCCCCTCGTTGGGCGAGCAGTACTTC.

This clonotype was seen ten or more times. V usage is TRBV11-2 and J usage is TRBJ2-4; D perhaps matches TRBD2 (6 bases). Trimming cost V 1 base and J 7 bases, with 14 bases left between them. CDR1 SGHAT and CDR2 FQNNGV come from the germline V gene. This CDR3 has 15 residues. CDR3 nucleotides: TGTGCCAGCAGCTTAGCCCGACTAGAAACGAACATTCAGTACTTC. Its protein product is CASSLARLETNIQYF.

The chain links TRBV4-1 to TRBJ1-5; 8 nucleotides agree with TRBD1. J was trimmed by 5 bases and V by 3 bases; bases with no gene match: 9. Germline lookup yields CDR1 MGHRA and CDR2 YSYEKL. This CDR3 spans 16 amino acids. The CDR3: CASSQGGTGKDQPQHF. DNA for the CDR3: TGCGCCAGCAGCCAGGGGGGGACAGGAAAGGATCAGCCCCAGCATTTT.

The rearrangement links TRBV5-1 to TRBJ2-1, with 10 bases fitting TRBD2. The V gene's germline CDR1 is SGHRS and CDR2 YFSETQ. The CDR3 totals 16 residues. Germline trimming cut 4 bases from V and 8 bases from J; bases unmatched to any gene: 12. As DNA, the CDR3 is TGCGCCAGCAGCACCAGGACTAGCGGATTAAACGATGAGCAGTTCTTC. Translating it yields CASSTRTSGLNDEQFF.

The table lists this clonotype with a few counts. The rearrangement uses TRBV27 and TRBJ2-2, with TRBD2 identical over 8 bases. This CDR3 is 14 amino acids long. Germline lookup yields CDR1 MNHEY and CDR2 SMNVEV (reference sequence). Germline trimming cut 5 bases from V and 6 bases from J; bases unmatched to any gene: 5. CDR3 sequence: CASSPKTSAGELFF. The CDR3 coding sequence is TGTGCCAGCAGTCCAAAGACTAGCGCCGGGGAGCTGTTTTTT.

DNA for the CDR3: TGTGCCACCAGCAGAGATCAGGGTTCCGTAAATGAAAAACTGTTTTTT. This gives the protein CATSRDQGSVNEKLFF. This chain joins TRBV15 and TRBJ1-4; TRBD1 might be the D (5 bases). The germline V gene has CDR1 LNHNV and CDR2 YYDKDF (reference sequence). Trimming removed 0 bases from V and 5 bases from J, with 13 bases in between. This CDR3 has 16 residues. The complete variable domain, with remaining parts taken from reference TRBV15 and TRBJ1-4, reads DAMVIQNPRYQVTQFGKPVTLSCSQTLNHNVMYWYQQKSSQAPKLLFHYYDKDFNNEADTPDNFQSRRPNTSFCFLDIRSPGLGDTAMYLCATSRDQGSVNEKLFFGSGTQLSVL.

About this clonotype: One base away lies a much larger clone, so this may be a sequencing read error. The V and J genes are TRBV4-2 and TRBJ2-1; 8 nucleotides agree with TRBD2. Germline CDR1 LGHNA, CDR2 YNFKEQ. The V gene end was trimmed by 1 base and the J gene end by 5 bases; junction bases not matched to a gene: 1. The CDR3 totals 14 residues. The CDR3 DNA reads TGTGCCAGCAGCCAAGCGGGAGGGGACAATGAGCAGTTCTTC. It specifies CASSQAGGDNEQFF.

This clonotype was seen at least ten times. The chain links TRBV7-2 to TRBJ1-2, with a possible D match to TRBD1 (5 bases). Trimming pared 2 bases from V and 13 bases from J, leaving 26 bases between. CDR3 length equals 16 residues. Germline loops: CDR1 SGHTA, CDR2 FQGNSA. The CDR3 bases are TGTGCCAGCAGCTTATCTGGTCCGGGGAGGAGCTATAGGGGCACCTTC. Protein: CASSLSGPGRSYRGTF.

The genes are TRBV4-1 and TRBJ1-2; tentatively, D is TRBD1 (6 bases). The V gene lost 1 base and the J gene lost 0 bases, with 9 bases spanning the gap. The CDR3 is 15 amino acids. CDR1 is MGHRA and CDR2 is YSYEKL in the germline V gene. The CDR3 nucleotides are TGCGCCAGCAGCCAAGGGACAGCCACTAACTATGGCTACACCTTC. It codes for CASSQGTATNYGYTF.

The CDR3 sequence is CASSFFTGESEAFF. The CDR3 DNA follows: TGCGCCAGCAGCTTCTTCACAGGGGAATCTGAAGCTTTCTTT. The V gene is TRBV5-1, the J gene TRBJ1-1; 7 bases align to TRBD1. Germline loops: CDR1 SGHRS, CDR2 YFSETQ. V lost 2 bases, J lost 6 bases, and 7 bases stayed unmatched. The CDR3 runs to 14 residues. The complete variable domain, with remaining parts taken from reference TRBV5-1 and TRBJ1-1, reads KAGVTQTPRYLIKTRGQQVTLSCSPISGHRSVSWYQQTPGQGLQFLFEYFSETQRNKGNFPGRFSGRQFSNSRSEMNVSTLELGDSALYLCASSFFTGESEAFFGQGTRLTVV.

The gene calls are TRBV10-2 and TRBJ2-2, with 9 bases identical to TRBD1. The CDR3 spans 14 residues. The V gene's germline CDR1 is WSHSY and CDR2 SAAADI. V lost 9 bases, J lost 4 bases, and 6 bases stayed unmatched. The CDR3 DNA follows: TGCGCCAGTCTTACAGGGGGCCGCACCGGGGAGCTGTTTTTT. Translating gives CASLTGGRTGELFF.